Listed here are 24 T cell receptor beta chains from one sample, sequenced in a study of CD8+ T cells in alopecia areata. Documented treatment: oral pan-JAK inhibitor, 5-10 mg twice daily. Sequencing used cDNA as its template, made by extracting RNA and reverse transcribing it. Produced via immunoSEQ multiplex PCR; TCRdb's table is partial and in-frame only. The sample includes under 350,000 clones, roughly 60% of them seen just once. The material sequenced was CD4+ T cells sorted from blood, taken at week 24, from a patient treated with tofacitinib. The receptors were gathered from a human donor with alopecia areata.

This clone turned up a few times. Other DNA variants within this sample encode the same CDR3. J is TRBJ2-5 and V is TRBV6-1; D is uncertain. With 6 bases removed from V and 2 bases from J, the gap between germline ends came to 4 bases. The CDR3 extends over 11 amino acids. Looked up from germline, CDR1 is MNHNS and CDR2 is SASEGT. CDR3 coding DNA: TGTGCCAGCAGCGGACAAGAGACCCAGTACTTC. It translates to CASSGQETQYF.

The V gene is TRBV2, the J gene TRBJ2-7, with a weak D call TRBD1 (5 bases). Germline V lookup: CDR1 SNHLY, CDR2 FYNNEI. The CDR3 is 13 residues long. Deletions cut 6 bases from V and 2 bases from J, with 11 bases between. CDR3 loop: CASRQDLAYEQYF. The CDR3 DNA reads as TGTGCCAGCAGACAGGATCTGGCCTACGAGCAGTACTTC.

This chain joins TRBV6-1 and TRBJ1-2, with D perhaps TRBD1 (5 bases). The CDR3 is made up of 14 amino acids. Germline CDR1 and CDR2: MNHNS and SASEGT. V dropped 1 base and J dropped 6 bases, with 12 bases sitting between them. DNA of the CDR3: TGTGCCAGCAGTGAAGTATTGGCAGGGAATGGCTACACCTTC. Amino acid sequence: CASSEVLAGNGYTF.

This clone was seen only a few times. This rearrangement joins TRBV4-1 to TRBJ1-3, with TRBD1 matching over 7 bases. The germline CDR1 and CDR2 sequences are MGHRA and YSYEKL. The CDR3 is 13 residues long. The trim removed 5 bases at V and 8 bases at J, leaving 6 bases unmatched. The CDR3 spells CASSLRQGDTIYF. The CDR3 coding sequence is TGCGCCAGCAGCTTACGACAGGGAGACACCATATATTTT.

For the CDR3, the DNA is TGTGCCAGCAGCTCTTTGGAGCTAACAGATACGCAGTATTTT. It translates to CASSSLELTDTQYF. J is TRBJ2-3 and V is TRBV11-2; D ambiguous. Germline assignment: CDR1 SGHAT and CDR2 FQNNGV. Trimming left V 4 bases short and J 3 bases short, with 11 bases between. This CDR3 has 14 residues. Full variable domain (remainder filled in from reference TRBV11-2 and TRBJ2-3): EAGVAQSPRYKIIEKRQSVAFWCNPISGHATLYWYQQILGQGPKLLIQFQNNGVVDDSQLPKDRFSAERLKGVDSTLKIQPAKLEDSAVYLCASSSLELTDTQYFGPGTRLTVL.

V is TRBV4-2 and J is TRBJ2-5; 11 bases match TRBD2. Germline V gives CDR1 LGHNA, CDR2 YNFKEQ. The V segment lost 0 bases and the J segment 2 bases; nucleotides outside the gene matches: 14. There are 20 residues in the CDR3. The CDR3 here is CASSQDMIDPSGGIQETQYF. In nucleotides, the CDR3 is TGTGCCAGCAGCCAAGATATGATAGATCCTAGCGGGGGGATTCAAGAGACCCAGTACTTC.

The CDR3 bases are TGCAGTGCTTGGGATCGTCGTGAGCAGTACTTC. This codes for CSAWDRREQYF. The chain links TRBV20-1 to TRBJ2-7; D gene ambiguous. This CDR3 contains 11 residues. The germline V and J ends were trimmed by 5 bases and 7 bases, with 12 bases remaining between them. Looked up from germline, CDR1 is DFQATT and CDR2 is SNEGSKA (reference sequence).

This sequence joins TRBV19 and TRBJ2-3; perhaps TRBD1 as D (6 bases). Looked up from germline, CDR1 is LNHDA and CDR2 is SQIVND (reference sequence). The CDR3 is 16 residues long. Trimming pared 4 bases from V and 0 bases from J, leaving 14 bases between. CDR3 sequence: CASSTSTGTSTDTQYF. In DNA form, the CDR3 reads TGTGCCAGTAGTACCTCGACAGGAACTAGCACAGATACGCAGTATTTT. The whole variable domain, remainder taken from reference TRBV19 and TRBJ2-3, is DGGITQSPKYLFRKEGQNVTLSCEQNLNHDAMYWYRQDPGQGLRLIYYSQIVNDFQKGDIAEGYSVSREKKESFPLTVTSAQKNPTAFYLCASSTSTGTSTDTQYFGPGTRLTVL.

The chain employs TRBV30 and TRBJ1-2, with D maybe TRBD1 (5 bases). Trimming cost V 0 bases and J 5 bases, with 13 bases left between them. The germline CDR1 and CDR2 sequences are GTSNPN and SVGIG (reference sequence). The CDR3 consists of 14 residues. CDR3 in amino acids: CAWSVRGEVYGYTF. The DNA of the CDR3 is TGTGCCTGGAGTGTACGGGGGGAAGTTTATGGCTACACCTTC.

Here the CDR3 DNA reads TGTGCCAGCAGCCAAGAGAAGCAGGGAGGCCTGACTGGGGCCAACGTCCTGACTTTC. Its protein is CASSQEKQGGLTGANVLTF. The chain is built from TRBV4-2 and TRBJ2-6; possible D gene TRBD2, 6 bases. The germline V gene has CDR1 LGHNA and CDR2 YNFKEQ. V was cut by 0 bases and J by 2 bases, with 17 bases left in between. The CDR3 has 19 amino acids.

The rearrangement links TRBV30 to TRBJ1-5; tentatively, D is TRBD1 (5 bases). CDR3 size: 11 residues. Per germline, CDR1 GTSNPN and CDR2 SVGIG (reference sequence). The CDR3, as DNA: TGTGCATCAGGGAATTCTCAGCCCCAGCATTTT. It specifies CASGNSQPQHF.

The chain carries TRBV5-1 and TRBJ1-1, with TRBD1 identical over 9 bases. The CDR3 totals 14 residues. After removal of 3 bases from V and 6 bases from J, the junction contained 6 bases not matched to a gene. CDR1 is SGHRS, CDR2 YFSETQ, per germline. Here the CDR3 reads CASSWDGTGPEAFF. CDR3 sequence (DNA): TGCGCCAGCAGCTGGGATGGGACAGGGCCTGAAGCTTTCTTT.

This clone was observed a few times. This chain joins TRBV5-1 and TRBJ2-7; D is uncertain. The CDR3 covers 12 residues. V was pared by 0 bases and J by 3 bases, with 4 bases between. CDR1 and CDR2 (germline): SGHRS, YFSETQ. This chain's CDR3 is CASSLGHYEQYF. CDR3 bases: TGCGCCAGCAGCTTGGGGCACTACGAGCAGTACTTC.

The chain couples TRBV29-1 to TRBJ2-5; D possibly uses TRBD1 or TRBD2 (5 bases each). V lost 1 base and J lost 5, with 20 bases in between. Germline CDR1 SQVTM, CDR2 ANQGSEA. The CDR3 sequence is 16 residues long. Written as DNA, the CDR3 is TGCAGCGTTGAAGGGACTCCAGGGTGGGGACGGGAGACCCAGTACTTC. Translating gives CSVEGTPGWGRETQYF. Drawing the rest from reference TRBV29-1 and TRBJ2-5, the complete variable domain is SAVISQKPSRDICQRGTSLTIQCQVDSQVTMMFWYRQQPGQSLTLIATANQGSEATYESGFVIDKFPISRPNLTFSTLTVSNMSPEDSSIYLCSVEGTPGWGRETQYFGPGTRLLVL.

This clone has a single count. The chain couples TRBV2 to TRBJ2-3; D ambiguous. Deletions cut 4 bases from V and 4 bases from J, with 6 bases between. The CDR3 totals 12 residues. CDR1 is SNHLY, CDR2 FYNNEI, per germline. In nucleotides, the CDR3 is TGTGCCAGCAGTGGTTACTCAGATACGCAGTATTTT. Translated, it gives CASSGYSDTQYF.

The V and J genes are TRBV11-2 and TRBJ2-2; tentatively, D is TRBD1 (7 bases). This CDR3 has 14 amino acids. Between the trimmed V and J ends, which lost 9 bases and 3 bases, there was a span of 14 bases. In germline, CDR1 is SGHAT, CDR2 FQNNGV. In DNA form, the CDR3 reads TGTGCCAGTAGGGACAGACTAGACACCGGGGAGCTGTTTTTT. Amino acid sequence: CASRDRLDTGELFF.

This chain links TRBV18 with TRBJ2-7, with 8 bases aligning to TRBD1. V lost 1 base to trimming and J lost 7 bases; unmatched junction nucleotides: 0. CDR3 length equals 12 residues. Germline CDR1 reads KGHSH; CDR2 reads LQKENI. CDR3 sequence (DNA): TGTGCCAGCTCACCACGGACAGGGGAGCAGTACTTC. This sequence encodes CASSPRTGEQYF.

The CDR3 nucleotides are TGCGCCAGCAGCTCAGGCAGAGGCACCAATGAGCAGTTCTTC. Its translation is CASSSGRGTNEQFF. The chain uses TRBV5-1 and TRBJ2-1; no reliable D call. V lost 3 bases and J lost 6, with 13 bases in between. The germline V gene has CDR1 SGHRS and CDR2 YFSETQ. There are 14 residues in the CDR3.

V and J are TRBV5-1 and TRBJ2-2; TRBD1 is a possible D gene (5 bases). Trimming took off 1 base at V and 1 base at J, with 8 bases between the two ends. Germline V gives CDR1 SGHRS, CDR2 YFSETQ. The CDR3 contains 15 residues. The CDR3 protein is CASSLTTGNTGELFF. CDR3 DNA sequence: TGCGCCAGCAGCTTGACTACAGGGAACACCGGGGAGCTGTTTTTT. Based on the CDR3 plus reference TRBV5-1 and TRBJ2-2, the full variable domain is KAGVTQTPRYLIKTRGQQVTLSCSPISGHRSVSWYQQTPGQGLQFLFEYFSETQRNKGNFPGRFSGRQFSNSRSEMNVSTLELGDSALYLCASSLTTGNTGELFFGEGSRLTVL.

V and J are TRBV5-1 and TRBJ2-3, with TRBD2 matching 11 bases. The germline V gene has CDR1 SGHRS and CDR2 YFSETQ. This CDR3 contains 16 residues. Trimming cost V 2 bases and J 2 bases; bases outside gene matches: 4. As DNA, the CDR3 is TGCGCCAGCAGCTTTGGGACTAGCGGTTTCACAGATACGCAGTATTTT. It yields the protein CASSFGTSGFTDTQYF.

The genes are TRBV28 and TRBJ2-6; possibly TRBD1 for D (6 bases). The germline V gene encodes CDR1 MDHEN and CDR2 SYDVKM. The CDR3 extends over 16 amino acids. V was cut by 5 bases and J by 0 bases, with 11 bases left in between. DNA of the CDR3: TGTGCCAGCAGTGACAGGTCCTTCTCTGGGGCCAACGTCCTGACTTTC. Amino acids: CASSDRSFSGANVLTF.

In DNA, the CDR3 is TGTGCCAGCAGTGAAGCCAGGAAGACCCAGTACTTC. Protein sequence: CASSEARKTQYF. The chain has TRBV2 and TRBJ2-5; D uncertain. V lost 0 bases, J lost 6 bases, and 5 bases lay in between. The CDR3 length is 12 residues. Germline CDR1 SNHLY, CDR2 FYNNEI.

This clone was observed a single time. The chain links TRBV6-5 to TRBJ2-3, with D hard to call. The germline V gene encodes CDR1 MNHEY and CDR2 SVGAGI. The CDR3 runs to 15 residues. V gave up 0 bases and J gave up 4 bases, with 11 bases separating them. This CDR3 reads CASSYSNRQADTQYF. CDR3 in DNA: TGTGCCAGCAGTTACTCGAATCGCCAGGCAGATACGCAGTATTTT.

This chain joins TRBV11-3 and TRBJ2-3; TRBD1 matches 11 bases. The germline CDR1 and CDR2 sequences are SGHNT and YENEEA. The CDR3 totals 16 residues. V shed 5 bases and J 1 base; nucleotides not matched to a gene: 5. The CDR3 nucleotides read TGTGCCAGCAGCCAAAGGACAGGGGGCGGCACAGATACGCAGTATTTT. This sequence encodes CASSQRTGGGTDTQYF.